Sequencing of this T cell receptor beta chain was carried out in a study of T cell repertoires in cytomegalovirus infection. TCRdb reanalysed the reads using MiXCR and keeps one entry per CDR3 protein. The repertoire holds hundreds of thousands of distinct CDR3 sequences, with less than 35% as singletons. The germline gives CDR1 SNHLY, CDR2 FYNNEI. The CDR3 runs to 12 residues. V lost 10 bases and J lost 1, with 9 bases in between. Comment on this clonotype: The antigen is unknown.

V usage is TRBV2 and J usage is TRBJ2-3; weak D call: TRBD1 (6 bases). The sequencing here drew on cultured CD8+ T cells from PBMCs, taken from culture after CMV antigen stimulation. This receptor was obtained from a human donor in good health (CMV status not recorded). Some clones in this sample may be carry-over from other donors' samples. The CDR3 DNA sequence: TGTGCCACCAGGACAGGCACAGATACGCAGTATTTT. Protein product: CATRTGTDTQYF. The full variable domain, with the rest looked up from reference TRBV2 and TRBJ2-3, is EPEVTQTPSHQVTQMGQEVILRCVPISNHLYFYWYRQILGQKVEFLVSFYNNEISEKSEIFDDQFSVERPDGSNFTLKIRSTKLEDSAMYFCATRTGTDTQYFGPGTRLTVL.